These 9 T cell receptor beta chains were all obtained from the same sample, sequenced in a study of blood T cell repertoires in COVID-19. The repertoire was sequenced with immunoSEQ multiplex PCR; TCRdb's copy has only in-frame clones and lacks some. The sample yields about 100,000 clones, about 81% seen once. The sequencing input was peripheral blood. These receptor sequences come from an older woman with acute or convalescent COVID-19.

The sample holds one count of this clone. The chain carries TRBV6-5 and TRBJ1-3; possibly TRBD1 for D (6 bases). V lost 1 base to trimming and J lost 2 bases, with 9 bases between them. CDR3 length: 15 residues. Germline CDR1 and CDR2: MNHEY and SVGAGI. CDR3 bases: TGTGCCAGCAGTTACTTCGGGGGGCCTGGAAACACCATATATTTT. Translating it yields CASSYFGGPGNTIYF.

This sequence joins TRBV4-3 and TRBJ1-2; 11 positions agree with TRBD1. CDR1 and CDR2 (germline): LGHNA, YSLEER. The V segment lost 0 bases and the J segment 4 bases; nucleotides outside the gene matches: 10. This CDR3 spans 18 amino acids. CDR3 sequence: CASSQEDLRGQGVYGYTF. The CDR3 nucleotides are TGCGCCAGCAGCCAAGAAGACCTTCGGGGACAGGGGGTCTATGGCTACACCTTC.

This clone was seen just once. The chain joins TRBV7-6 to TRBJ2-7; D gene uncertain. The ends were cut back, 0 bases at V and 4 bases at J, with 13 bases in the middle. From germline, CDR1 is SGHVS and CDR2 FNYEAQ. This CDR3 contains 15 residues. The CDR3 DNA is TGTGCCAGCAGCTTAGCCGGTGGTACTAATTACGAGCAGTACTTC. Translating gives CASSLAGGTNYEQYF.

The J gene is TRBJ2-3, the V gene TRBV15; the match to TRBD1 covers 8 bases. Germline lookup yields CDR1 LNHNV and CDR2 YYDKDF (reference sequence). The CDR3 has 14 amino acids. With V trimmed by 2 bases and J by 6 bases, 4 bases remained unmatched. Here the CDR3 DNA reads TGTGCCACCAGCAGACTTCAGGGGGCTGATACGCAGTATTTT. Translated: CATSRLQGADTQYF.

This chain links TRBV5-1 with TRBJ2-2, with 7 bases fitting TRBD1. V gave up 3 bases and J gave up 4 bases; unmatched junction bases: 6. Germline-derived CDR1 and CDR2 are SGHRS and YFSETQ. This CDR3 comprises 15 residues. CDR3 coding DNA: TGCGCCAGCAGCTCTACAGGGGTTGGCACCGGGGAGCTGTTTTTT. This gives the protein CASSSTGVGTGELFF.

The CDR3 region is CASSKTYRAGNTIYF. The CDR3 coding sequence is TGTGCCAGCAGCAAGACGTACAGGGCCGGAAACACCATATATTTT. The gene calls are TRBV21-1 and TRBJ1-3; TRBD1 reflects the table's D call only, with no check against the DNA. TRBV21-1 is a documented pseudogene. This CDR3 has 15 residues.

The CDR3 DNA is TGTGCCAGCTCACCAGGGACAGGGGACCACACTGAAGCTTTCTTT. The encoded protein is CASSPGTGDHTEAFF. V usage is TRBV18 and J usage is TRBJ1-1; the match to TRBD1 covers 10 bases. CDR1 and CDR2 from the germline V gene are KGHSH and LQKENI. V trimming: 2 bases; J trimming: 3 bases; junction bases outside the gene matches: 3. This CDR3 has 15 residues. Variable domain in full (rest from reference TRBV18 and TRBJ1-1): NAGVMQNPRHLVRRRGQEARLRCSPMKGHSHVYWYRQLPEEGLKFMVYLQKENIIDESGMPKERFSAEFPKEGPSILRIQQVVRGDSAAYFCASSPGTGDHTEAFFGQGTRLTVV.

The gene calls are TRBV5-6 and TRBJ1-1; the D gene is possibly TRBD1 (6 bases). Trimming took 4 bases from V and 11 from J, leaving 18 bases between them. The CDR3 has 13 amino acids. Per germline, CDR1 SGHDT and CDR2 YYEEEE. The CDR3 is CASSTSTGQGAFF. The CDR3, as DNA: TGTGCCAGCAGCACGTCAACAGGGCAAGGGGCTTTCTTT.

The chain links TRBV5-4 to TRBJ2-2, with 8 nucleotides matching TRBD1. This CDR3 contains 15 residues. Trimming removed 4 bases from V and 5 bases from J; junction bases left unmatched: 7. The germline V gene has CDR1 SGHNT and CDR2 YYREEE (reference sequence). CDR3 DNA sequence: TGTGCCAGCAGCACGACAGGGGTATTGACCGGGGAGCTGTTTTTT. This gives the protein CASSTTGVLTGELFF. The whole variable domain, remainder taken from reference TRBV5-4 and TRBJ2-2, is ETGVTQSPTHLIKTRGQQVTLRCSSQSGHNTVSWYQQALGQGPQFIFQYYREEENGRGNFPPRFSGLQFPNYSSELNVNALELDDSALYLCASSTTGVLTGELFFGEGSRLTVL.